Shown below are 20 T cell receptor beta chains from a single sample sequenced in a study of blood T cells in healthy people across ages. The authors ran a second PCR of about 7 to 11 cycles using a sample-barcoded 5' primer and a J-beta primer mix. TCRdb ran MiXCR on the 5' RACE reads and lists one entry per CDR3 protein. The data show about a million distinct CDR3 sequences, 51% seen once. Sequenced input: blood. The receptors here all came from a woman aged 55-70 years in good health.

The V gene is TRBV3-1, the J gene TRBJ2-5; D remains unclear. V was cut by 1 base and J by 0 bases, with 6 bases left in between. Germline lookup yields CDR1 LGHDT and CDR2 YNNKEL (reference sequence). The CDR3 is made up of 14 amino acids. The CDR3 loop reads CASSQVKNQETQYF. The CDR3 nucleotides are TGTGCCAGCAGCCAAGTAAAAAACCAAGAGACCCAGTACTTC.

Regarding this clonotype: The junction differs from germline at one of its ends, possibly a read error. This chain links TRBV2 with TRBJ2-7, with 8 bases identical to TRBD2. This CDR3 is 15 amino acids long. Per the germline V gene, CDR1 is SNHLY and CDR2 is FYNNEI. CDR3 region: CVSRGWAGGSYEQYF. The DNA for the CDR3 is TGTGTCAGCCGAGGTTGGGCGGGAGGCTCCTACGAGCAGTACTTC.

This clonotype was counted only a few times. This chain connects TRBV27 to TRBJ2-5; a possible D gene is TRBD1 (5 bases). The V and J ends lost 3 bases and 5 bases respectively, with 19 bases between them. CDR1 is MNHEY and CDR2 is SMNVEV in the germline V gene (reference sequence). This CDR3 is built from 16 residues. The CDR3 loop is CASSFRWAGLRETQYF. In DNA, the CDR3 is TGTGCCAGCAGTTTTCGTTGGGCAGGGTTGAGGGAGACCCAGTACTTC.

The CDR3 DNA reads as TGTGCCAGCAGTTCGGCGGGAGTTAGGAACGAGCAGTACTTC. Residues: CASSSAGVRNEQYF. V usage is TRBV28 and J usage is TRBJ2-4; the match to TRBD2 covers 7 bases. The end of the DNA aligns better with TRBJ2-7, so the J call may be wrong. The CDR3 is 14 residues long. Germline V gene sequence: CDR1 MDHEN, CDR2 SYDVKM.

This clonotype was found once. A read error may produce the germline difference seen at one junction end. The chain joins TRBV5-1 to TRBJ2-3; 7 nucleotides line up with TRBD1. This CDR3 is 11 amino acids long. The germline gives CDR1 SGHRS, CDR2 YFSETQ. This chain's CDR3 is CASRGTATQYF. CDR3 coding DNA: TGCGCCAGCAGAGGGACAGCTACGCAGTATTTT.

The V gene is TRBV27, the J gene TRBJ1-1, with D unresolved. V lost 4 bases and J 5 bases, leaving 17 bases between the germline ends. The CDR3 extends over 15 amino acids. Germline-derived CDR1 and CDR2 are MNHEY and SMNVEV (reference sequence). CDR3: CASSSRWGVGTEAFF. CDR3 DNA: TGTGCCAGCAGTTCGAGGTGGGGTGTGGGGACTGAAGCTTTCTTT.

This clonotype appeared a few times. The chain joins TRBV29-1 to TRBJ2-7; 10 nucleotides line up with TRBD2. This CDR3 spans 15 amino acids. Trimming cost V 6 bases and J 3 bases; bases outside gene matches: 11. Germline V lookup: CDR1 SQVTM, CDR2 ANQGSEA. The DNA for the CDR3 is TGCAGCGTGACGGGCGAACTAGCGGGATTCTACGAGCAGTACTTC. Encoded protein: CSVTGELAGFYEQYF.

The J gene is TRBJ1-1, the V gene TRBV20-1; D might be TRBD1 (5 bases). The CDR3 has 13 amino acids. Between the trimmed V and J ends, which lost 5 bases and 0 bases, there was a span of 10 bases. Germline V lookup: CDR1 DFQATT, CDR2 SNEGSKA (reference sequence). For the CDR3, the DNA is TGCAGTGCTGGGACCGAACTGAACACTGAAGCTTTCTTT. Translation gives CSAGTELNTEAFF.

The chain couples TRBV28 to TRBJ1-1; D unresolved. The CDR3 loop spans 14 amino acids. V lost 2 bases, J lost 4 bases, and 11 bases lay in between. Germline CDR1 and CDR2: MDHEN and SYDVKM. In DNA, the CDR3 is TGTGCCAGCAGTTTAGCAGGCGTCCGCACTGAAGCTTTCTTT. The encoded protein is CASSLAGVRTEAFF.

The chain employs TRBV7-3 and TRBJ2-1; 10 nucleotides align to TRBD2. The CDR3 consists of 15 residues. With V trimmed by 2 bases and J by 8 bases, 6 bases remained unmatched. Germline V lookup: CDR1 SGHTA, CDR2 FQGTGA. CDR3 amino acids: CASSLSSGRIDEQFF. CDR3 nucleotide sequence: TGTGCCAGCAGCTTATCTAGCGGGAGAATTGATGAGCAGTTCTTC.

This chain links TRBV18 with TRBJ2-6; the D gene is possibly TRBD1 (5 bases). The V gene's germline CDR1 is KGHSH and CDR2 LQKENI. Trimming shortened V by 6 bases and J by 2 bases, and 14 bases separated the two germline ends. The CDR3 is 16 amino acids. The CDR3: CASSEGAMPGANVLTF. The CDR3 DNA reads TGTGCCAGCTCGGAAGGGGCCATGCCTGGGGCCAACGTCCTGACTTTC.

The rearrangement joins TRBV7-9 to TRBJ1-1; D uncertain. This CDR3 contains 14 residues. Looked up from germline, CDR1 is SEHNR and CDR2 is FQNEAQ (reference sequence). V shed 3 bases and J shed 6 bases, with 14 bases lying between them. CDR3 region: CASSFKGGRAEAFF. DNA for the CDR3: TGTGCCAGCAGCTTCAAGGGAGGGAGGGCTGAAGCTTTCTTT.

The chain has TRBV4-2 and TRBJ2-5, with 9 bases fitting TRBD2. CDR1 is LGHNA, CDR2 YNFKEQ, per germline. V was clipped by 3 bases and J by 3 bases; unmatched bases: 8. The CDR3 covers 16 residues. Here the CDR3 reads CASSHSLRLAEETQYF. The CDR3 DNA sequence: TGTGCCAGCAGCCACTCTCTTCGACTAGCGGAAGAGACCCAGTACTTC.

The rearrangement joins TRBV28 to TRBJ1-2; a possible D gene is TRBD1 (5 bases). The CDR3 has 14 residues. V was cut by 2 bases and J by 4 bases, with 11 bases left in between. Germline lookup yields CDR1 MDHEN and CDR2 SYDVKM. The CDR3 reads CASSLGAEIYGYTF. DNA for the CDR3: TGTGCCAGCAGTTTAGGGGCGGAAATCTATGGCTACACCTTC.

DNA for the CDR3: TGCAGTGCTAGGTCTAGACCCTCCTACGAGCAGTACTTC. Translation: CSARSRPSYEQYF. The J gene is TRBJ2-7, the V gene TRBV20-1; the D is unclear. Germline V gives CDR1 DFQATT, CDR2 SNEGSKA (reference sequence). Trimming stripped 3 bases from V and 0 bases from J, with 9 bases between. The CDR3 loop spans 13 amino acids.

The rearrangement joins TRBV7-2 to TRBJ2-2, with TRBD2 matching over 10 bases. Germline lookup yields CDR1 SGHTA and CDR2 FQGNSA. This CDR3 region has 15 residues. V lost 5 bases and J lost 5; bases outside the gene matches: 5. The DNA of the CDR3 is TGTGCCAGCAGCCTAGGACTAGCGGAAACCGGGGAGCTGTTTTTT. Protein: CASSLGLAETGELFF.

V gene TRBV27 combines with J gene TRBJ2-5, with TRBD2 matching 7 bases. This CDR3 has 14 amino acids. Trimming at V came to 10 bases and at J to 11 bases, leaving 19 bases not matched to a gene. From germline, CDR1 is MNHEY and CDR2 SMNVEV (reference sequence). CDR3 coding DNA: TGTGCCACCAGCTGGGGGGGATCCTACAATGAGCAGTACTTC. It yields the protein CATSWGGSYNEQYF.

In this sample, this clonotype turned up many times. The CDR3 loop reads CASSQFEGAGGSYEQYF. In DNA, the CDR3 is TGCGCCAGCAGCCAATTTGAGGGCGCAGGGGGCTCCTACGAGCAGTACTTC. The chain is built from TRBV4-1 and TRBJ2-7, with 7 bases aligning to TRBD1. The V gene's germline CDR1 is MGHRA and CDR2 YSYEKL. This CDR3 region has 17 residues. J lost 0 bases, V lost 2 bases, and 10 bases had no gene match.

The chain has TRBV28 and TRBJ2-3; D unresolved. Germline assignment: CDR1 MDHEN and CDR2 SYDVKM. The V end was cut by 3 bases, the J end by 8 bases, with 18 bases between. The CDR3 is made up of 15 amino acids. The CDR3 protein is CASSFFRLTGSTQYF. Here the CDR3 DNA reads TGTGCCAGCAGTTTTTTCCGCCTTACGGGCAGTACGCAGTATTTT.

V is TRBV20-1 and J is TRBJ2-1; 9 bases agree with TRBD1. Per germline, CDR1 DFQATT and CDR2 SNEGSKA (reference sequence). V gave up 0 bases and J gave up 12 bases; unmatched junction bases: 12. This CDR3 is 15 amino acids long. CDR3 in amino acids: CSARDSGQGIIGQFF. CDR3 in DNA: TGCAGTGCTAGAGATTCGGGACAGGGTATAATCGGGCAGTTCTTC.